This is a list of T cell receptor beta chains from one sample in a study of T cell responses to AZD1222 COVID-19 vaccine. Measured with immunoSEQ multiplex PCR; TCRdb has only the in-frame clones, and not every one. The table records roughly 190,000 clones, roughly 93% of them present only once. The source was peripheral blood, collected on day 0 of AZD1222 vaccination. These receptors all come from an adult in good health. CDR3s include the opening cysteine and the closing phenylalanine or tryptophan. A D gene is named only where the DNA matches it firmly. Clone size appears in some rows only: once, few, many, or a class for an expanded clone.

DNA: TGTGCCAGCAGCTTTGACAGGGGGGGGCGAGAGACCCAGTACTTC; CDR3: CASSFDRGGRETQYF; V: TRBV11-2; size: NA; J: TRBJ2-5; D: TRBD1
DNA: TGTGCCAGCAGTTACTCGGACGACACTGAAGCTTTCTTT; CDR3: CASSYSDDTEAFF; V: TRBV6-5; size: NA; J: TRBJ1-1; D: NA
DNA: TGTGCCAGCAGTCCGGCTAGGAGCTCCTACGAGCAGTACTTC; CDR3: CASSPARSSYEQYF; V: TRBV28; size: NA; J: TRBJ2-7; D: NA
DNA: TGTGCCAGCAGCCCCGGGACGGCTAATGAAAAACTGTTTTTT; CDR3: CASSPGTANEKLFF; V: TRBV7-9; size: NA; J: TRBJ1-4; D: NA
DNA: TGTGCCAGCAGCCCCTCAGTAGCCTACGAGCAGTACTTC; CDR3: CASSPSVAYEQYF; V: TRBV13; size: NA; J: TRBJ2-7; D: NA
DNA: TGTGCCAGCAGCTTAGTTGGTCTAGCGGGAGCCTACGAGCAGTACTTC; CDR3: CASSLVGLAGAYEQYF; V: TRBV7-8; size: NA; J: TRBJ2-7; D: TRBD2
DNA: TGTGCCAGCACCCCACTAGCGGGAGGGGGTGAGCAGTACTTC; CDR3: CASTPLAGGGEQYF; V: TRBV3-1/TRBV3-2; size: NA; J: TRBJ2-7; D: TRBD2
DNA: TGTGCCAGCAGCTTAAGGTCCGGGGGGGCAACTAATGAAAAACTGTTTTTT; CDR3: CASSLRSGGATNEKLFF; V: TRBV7-2; size: NA; J: TRBJ1-4; D: NA
DNA: TGTGCCAGCAGGGCGGACCCAGGTGGCTACACCTTC; CDR3: CASRADPGGYTF; V: TRBV6-5; size: once; J: TRBJ1-2; D: NA
DNA: TGTGCCAGCAGCTTAGTAGGGGTACCTGGGGCCAACGTCCTGACTTTC; CDR3: CASSLVGVPGANVLTF; V: TRBV7-9; size: NA; J: TRBJ2-6; D: NA
DNA: TGCGCCAGCAGCAAGCCCGGGACAGGGGGCTCTGGGGCCAACGTCCTGACTTTC; CDR3: CASSKPGTGGSGANVLTF; V: TRBV5-1; size: NA; J: TRBJ2-6; D: TRBD1
DNA: TGTGCCAGCAGTTTCGCCATACGTCTCCCTACGCAGTATTTT; CDR3: CASSFAIRLPTQYF; V: TRBV27; size: NA; J: TRBJ2-3; D: NA
DNA: TGCGCCAGCAGCCAAGACAGGGTATCCTACGAGCAGTACTTC; CDR3: CASSQDRVSYEQYF; V: TRBV4-1; size: once; J: TRBJ2-7; D: NA
DNA: TGTGCCAGCAGCACGGGGCTATATGGCTACACCTTC; CDR3: CASSTGLYGYTF; V: TRBV5-6; size: NA; J: TRBJ1-2; D: NA
DNA: TGTGCCAGTAGTGAGCCTTCTGGGGGTGCTAATGAAAAACTGTTTTTT; CDR3: CASSEPSGGANEKLFF; V: TRBV19; size: NA; J: TRBJ1-4; D: NA
DNA: TGTGCCAGCAGCGTAGATATTGGACTAGCTCCCTTGGAGACCCAGTACTTC; CDR3: CASSVDIGLAPLETQYF; V: TRBV9; size: NA; J: TRBJ2-5; D: TRBD2
DNA: TGCGCCAGCAGCTTGGGAGCGGAAGAGACCCAGTACTTC; CDR3: CASSLGAEETQYF; V: TRBV5-1; size: NA; J: TRBJ2-5; D: NA
DNA: TGTGCCAGCAGCTTAGTAGACAGACAAGTAGGCGAGCAGTACTTC; CDR3: CASSLVDRQVGEQYF; V: TRBV7-9; size: NA; J: TRBJ2-7; D: NA
DNA: TGTGCCAGCAGTGGGGACAATTACGAGCAGTACTTC; CDR3: CASSGDNYEQYF; V: TRBV2; size: NA; J: TRBJ2-7; D: NA
DNA: TGCGCCAGCAGCTTGTCCTCGGCGAACACTGAAGCTTTCTTT; CDR3: CASSLSSANTEAFF; V: TRBV5-1; size: NA; J: TRBJ1-1; D: NA
DNA: TGTGCCAGCAGCAATCGACAGGGGCGGAATGAAAAACTGTTTTTT; CDR3: CASSNRQGRNEKLFF; V: TRBV2; size: NA; J: TRBJ1-4; D: TRBD1
DNA: TGCAGCGTTGGAAGTTTAGCGGGAGGAACCAAATACGGGGAGCTGTTTTTT; CDR3: CSVGSLAGGTKYGELFF; V: TRBV29-1; size: NA; J: TRBJ2-2; D: TRBD2
DNA: TGTGCCAGCAGCTTGGCCGGGCAGGGGGCGTTACGTGAAAAACTGTTTTTT; CDR3: CASSLAGQGALREKLFF; V: TRBV5-8; size: NA; J: TRBJ1-4; D: TRBD1
DNA: TGTGCCAGCAGTCTTGTTTGGTCCTCTGGAAACACCATATATTTT; CDR3: CASSLVWSSGNTIYF; V: TRBV6-5; size: NA; J: TRBJ1-3; D: NA
DNA: TGTGCCAGCAGCTCGGACAGGCATAGCTCCTATAATTCACCCCTCCACTTT; CDR3: CASSSDRHSSYNSPLHF; V: TRBV5-4; size: once; J: TRBJ1-6; D: TRBD1
DNA: TGTGCCAGCAGCCCACATCAGGGGGGGGCGGGACGGCTAAAGAATGAGCAGTTCTTC; CDR3: CASSPHQGGAGRLKNEQFF; V: TRBV7-3; size: once; J: TRBJ2-1; D: NA
DNA: TGCGCCAGCAGCCAGTCGACTAGCGTCCAGCAGTTCTTC; CDR3: CASSQSTSVQQFF; V: TRBV4-3; size: NA; J: TRBJ2-1; D: TRBD2